These T cell receptor beta chains were read from a single sample in a study of monozygotic twins with inflammatory bowel disease. Reprocessing the 5' RACE reads, TCRdb reports a single entry for every CDR3 protein and omits DNA. The specimen's table records 300,000 to 400,000 distinct CDR3 sequences. The sample comprised blood. The receptors stem from a human donor with ulcerative colitis or Crohn's disease, or a healthy co-twin of an affected twin (not recorded which). CDR3s include the opening cysteine and the closing phenylalanine or tryptophan.

j_call v_call cdr3_aa
TRBJ1-5 TRBV20-1 CSAPLVRGNRWNQPQHF
TRBJ1-1 TRBV27 CASSLSEGFMNTEAFF
TRBJ2-3 TRBV11-2 CASSLPVGSTQYF
TRBJ1-4 TRBV4-3 CASSQENRLGEKLFF
TRBJ2-7 TRBV4-3 CASSLGIVYEQYF
TRBJ1-2 TRBV6-4 CASSDSGGRDYSDGYTF
TRBJ2-3 TRBV5-1 CASSPASLLSTDTQYF
TRBJ2-2 TRBV3-1 CASSQQGKGAGELFF
TRBJ1-1 TRBV7-9 CASSARVWGNTEAFF
TRBJ2-1 TRBV5-1 CASSLGIGGAVYNEQFF
TRBJ2-2 TRBV24-1 CATSDSGTLNTGELFF
TRBJ2-7 TRBV18 CASSRTSGEAYEQYF
TRBJ1-2 TRBV19 CASSLPRPSGFYGYTF
TRBJ2-1 TRBV15 CATSRGDSSSYNEQFF
TRBJ2-5 TRBV29-1 CSVEFQWLGTQYF
TRBJ2-1 TRBV19 CASSIGGQGVSTYNEQFF
TRBJ1-1 TRBV20-1 CSACLTGSDTEAFF
TRBJ2-7 TRBV28 CASSLQGSDEQYF
TRBJ2-3 TRBV5-5 CASSSRERADTQYF
TRBJ1-5 TRBV16 CASSQSGQGDQPQHF
TRBJ1-3 TRBV12-3/TRBV12-4 CASSVWTAGNTIYF